The 19 T cell receptor beta chains given below trace back to one sample, sequenced in a study of blood T cell repertoires in COVID-19. The data were produced by immunoSEQ multiplex PCR, yet TCRdb's version contains in-frame clones alone and is incomplete. The table records roughly 230,000 clones, roughly 90% of them present only once. Sequencing input: PBMCs or T cells enriched from blood (not recorded which). The receptor set was obtained from a woman aged 25 to 39 with acute COVID-19.

The chain joins TRBV19 to TRBJ1-5, with unresolved D. The germline V gene encodes CDR1 LNHDA and CDR2 SQIVND (reference sequence). Trimming removed 3 bases at V and 5 bases at J, with 11 bases between. CDR3 length: 14 amino acids. The CDR3 sequence is CASSILHGDQPQHF. The CDR3 coding sequence is TGTGCCAGTAGTATTTTACACGGGGATCAGCCCCAGCATTTT.

The V gene is TRBV29-1, the J gene TRBJ2-7; TRBD1 matches 7 bases. This CDR3 has 13 residues. After removal of 7 bases from V and 2 bases from J, the junction contained 8 bases not matched to a gene. The V gene's germline CDR1 is SQVTM and CDR2 ANQGSEA. The CDR3: CSASGTEPYEQYF. The DNA for the CDR3 is TGCAGCGCCTCCGGGACAGAGCCCTACGAGCAGTACTTC.

This chain joins TRBV5-4 and TRBJ1-1, with 7 bases that match TRBD1. Germline V gene lookup returns CDR1 SGHNT and CDR2 YYREEE (reference sequence). The CDR3 consists of 15 residues. V lost 4 bases, J lost 1 base, and 7 bases stayed unmatched. The CDR3 loop reads CASSKRGGANTEAFF. CDR3 DNA: TGTGCCAGCAGCAAAAGAGGGGGCGCGAACACTGAAGCTTTCTTT.

This chain links TRBV13 with TRBJ2-1, with TRBD2 matching over 12 bases. This CDR3 has 15 residues. Germline CDR1 PRHDT, CDR2 FYEKMQ (reference sequence). Unmatched junction bases numbered 11, after V lost 7 bases and J lost 10 bases. CDR3 coding DNA: TGTGCCAGCACCACACCTAGCGGGGGGGCTTGGGAGCAGTTCTTC. Translated, it gives CASTTPSGGAWEQFF.

The chain uses TRBV7-8 and TRBJ1-1; D gene uncertain. Germline lookup yields CDR1 SGHVS and CDR2 FQNEAQ. V was shortened by 9 bases and J by 2 bases, with 10 bases between the two germline ends. This CDR3 is 12 amino acids long. CDR3 bases: TGTGCCAGTATCGGACTCAACACTGAAGCTTTCTTT. Residues: CASIGLNTEAFF. Variable domain in full (rest from reference TRBV7-8 and TRBJ1-1): GAGVSQSPRYKVAKRGQDVALRCDPISGHVSLFWYQQALGQGPEFLTYFQNEAQLDKSGLPSDRFFAERPEGSVSTLKIQRTQQEDSAVYLCASIGLNTEAFFGQGTRLTVV.

This clone was observed a single time. The chain is built from TRBV5-8 and TRBJ2-1, with TRBD1 matching 7 bases. This CDR3 comprises 16 residues. V shed 0 bases and J 4 bases; nucleotides not matched to a gene: 7. Germline CDR1 reads SGHTS; CDR2 reads YDEGEE. CDR3 protein: CASSLAGDSLYNEQFF. As DNA, the CDR3 is TGTGCCAGCAGCTTGGCCGGGGACAGTTTATACAATGAGCAGTTCTTC. The whole variable domain, remainder taken from reference TRBV5-8 and TRBJ2-1, is EAGVTQSPTHLIKTRGQQATLRCSPISGHTSVYWYQQALGLGLQFLLWYDEGEERNRGNFPPRFSGRQFPNYSSELNVNALELEDSALYLCASSLAGDSLYNEQFFGPGTRLTVL.

This chain uses TRBV10-2 with TRBJ1-4; TRBD1 matches 11 bases. The V gene end was trimmed by 8 bases and the J gene end by 4 bases; junction bases not matched to a gene: 9. The CDR3 has 16 amino acids. Germline assignment: CDR1 WSHSY and CDR2 SAAADI. The CDR3 nucleotides are TGCGCCAGCGAGGACAGGGGGCCTTCTGTTAATGAAAAACTGTTTTTT. This gives the protein CASEDRGPSVNEKLFF.

The rearrangement uses TRBV6-5 and TRBJ1-6, with D maybe TRBD1 (6 bases). Germline V gene lookup returns CDR1 MNHEY and CDR2 SVGAGI. V was shortened by 5 bases and J by 10 bases, with 9 bases between the two germline ends. There are 12 residues in the CDR3. The CDR3 DNA reads TGTGCCAGCAGTACAGGGTACTCACCCCTCCACTTT. Translation: CASSTGYSPLHF.

The V call is TRBV24-1, the J call TRBJ1-5; 10 bases map to TRBD1. The CDR3 spans 15 residues. V gave up 4 bases and J gave up 3 bases; unmatched junction bases: 2. Per germline, CDR1 KGHDR and CDR2 SFDVKD. This chain's CDR3 is CATSEGQGPNQPQHF. For the CDR3, the DNA is TGTGCCACCAGTGAGGGACAGGGGCCCAATCAGCCCCAGCATTTT.

The chain joins TRBV19 to TRBJ1-4; 8 nucleotides agree with TRBD1. The CDR3 runs 16 residues. V dropped 8 bases and J dropped 7; count of bases not matched to a gene: 15. Germline V gives CDR1 LNHDA, CDR2 SQIVND (reference sequence). CDR3 sequence (DNA): TGTGCCAGTCAGAACATCTGGACAGGGCGTGGTGAAAAACTGTTTTTT. Its protein is CASQNIWTGRGEKLFF.

This clone was counted once. The same CDR3 arises from other DNA sequences in this sample as well. The V gene is TRBV11-2, the J gene TRBJ1-5, with D perhaps TRBD1 (6 bases). V dropped 2 bases and J dropped 4 bases, with 9 bases sitting between them. CDR3 length: 14 amino acids. Germline CDR1 and CDR2: SGHAT and FQNNGV. The CDR3 reads CASSLTGSNQPQHF. The CDR3, as DNA: TGTGCCAGCAGCTTAACAGGGTCGAATCAGCCCCAGCATTTT. The full variable domain, with the rest looked up from reference TRBV11-2 and TRBJ1-5, is EAGVAQSPRYKIIEKRQSVAFWCNPISGHATLYWYQQILGQGPKLLIQFQNNGVVDDSQLPKDRFSAERLKGVDSTLKIQPAKLEDSAVYLCASSLTGSNQPQHFGDGTRLSIL.

The chain employs TRBV4-2 and TRBJ2-7; TRBD2 might be the D (5 bases). V lost 0 bases, J lost 4 bases, and 19 bases lay in between. The length of the CDR3 is 17 residues. Germline V gene data show CDR1 as LGHNA and CDR2 as YNFKEQ. The CDR3 protein is CASSQDHNRGAFYEQYF. CDR3 bases: TGTGCCAGCAGCCAAGATCATAACCGGGGAGCGTTTTACGAGCAGTACTTC.

The rearrangement links TRBV3-1 (or the pseudogene TRBV3-2) to TRBJ2-1; D not certain. Per the germline V gene, CDR1 is LGHDT and CDR2 is YNNKEL (reference sequence). V was pared by 11 bases and J by 10 bases, with 15 bases between. The CDR3 sequence is 11 residues long. The CDR3 protein is CASQYRGEQFF. In DNA form, the CDR3 reads TGTGCCTCCCAGTATAGAGGCGAGCAGTTCTTC.

J is TRBJ2-2 and V is TRBV7-3; a possible D gene is TRBD2 (6 bases). V dropped 2 bases and J dropped 6 bases, with 10 bases sitting between them. This CDR3 contains 14 residues. Germline CDR1 reads SGHTA; CDR2 reads FQGTGA. Written as DNA, the CDR3 is TGTGCCAGCAGCTTACAGGGAGGCCCCGGGGAGCTGTTTTTT. Translating it yields CASSLQGGPGELFF.

The chain combines TRBV6-5 with TRBJ1-1; D is perhaps TRBD1 (5 bases). The CDR3 contains 14 residues. The germline V gene encodes CDR1 MNHEY and CDR2 SVGAGI. V was pared by 6 bases and J by 0 bases, with 11 bases between. CDR3 residues: CASRRQQVNTEAFF. The CDR3 coding sequence is TGTGCCAGCAGGAGGCAACAGGTGAACACTGAAGCTTTCTTT.

The chain is built from TRBV9 and TRBJ1-5; tentatively, D is TRBD1 (6 bases). The V end lost 4 bases, the J end lost 4 bases, and 12 bases lay between the germline ends. The CDR3 contains 14 residues. CDR1 is SGDLS, CDR2 YYNGEE, per germline. CDR3 DNA: TGTGCCAGCAGCCCCGGACAGTCGAATCAGCCCCAGCATTTT. Residues: CASSPGQSNQPQHF.

CDR3 protein: CASSLEPAGGTDTQYF. CDR3 sequence (DNA): TGCGCCAGCAGCTTGGAGCCAGCGGGGGGCACAGATACGCAGTATTTT. The chain employs TRBV5-1 and TRBJ2-3; 8 positions agree with TRBD2. The CDR3 length is 16 residues. After removal of 0 bases from V and 1 base from J, the junction contained 4 bases not matched to a gene. CDR1 and CDR2 from the germline V gene are SGHRS and YFSETQ.

The chain is built from TRBV28 and TRBJ1-4; possible D gene TRBD1, 5 bases. This CDR3 spans 11 amino acids. Germline V gene sequence: CDR1 MDHEN, CDR2 SYDVKM. Between the trimmed V and J ends, which lost 3 bases and 13 bases, there was a span of 9 bases. The CDR3, as DNA: TGTGCCAGCAGTTTGGGAAGGGGACTGTTTTTT. Encoded protein: CASSLGRGLFF. The whole variable domain, filled in from reference TRBV28 and TRBJ1-4, reads DVKVTQSSRYLVKRTGEKVFLECVQDMDHENMFWYRQDPGLGLRLIYFSYDVKMKEKGDIPEGYSVSREKKERFSLILESASTNQTSMYLCASSLGRGLFFGSGTQLSVL.

The chain links TRBV27 to TRBJ1-5; tentative D call: TRBD1 (5 bases). Germline CDR1 and CDR2: MNHEY and SMNVEV (reference sequence). Trimming removed 5 bases from V and 3 bases from J, with 11 bases in between. The length of the CDR3 is 14 residues. CDR3 region: CASSQTAPNQPQHF. The CDR3 DNA sequence: TGTGCCAGCAGTCAGACAGCACCCAATCAGCCCCAGCATTTT.